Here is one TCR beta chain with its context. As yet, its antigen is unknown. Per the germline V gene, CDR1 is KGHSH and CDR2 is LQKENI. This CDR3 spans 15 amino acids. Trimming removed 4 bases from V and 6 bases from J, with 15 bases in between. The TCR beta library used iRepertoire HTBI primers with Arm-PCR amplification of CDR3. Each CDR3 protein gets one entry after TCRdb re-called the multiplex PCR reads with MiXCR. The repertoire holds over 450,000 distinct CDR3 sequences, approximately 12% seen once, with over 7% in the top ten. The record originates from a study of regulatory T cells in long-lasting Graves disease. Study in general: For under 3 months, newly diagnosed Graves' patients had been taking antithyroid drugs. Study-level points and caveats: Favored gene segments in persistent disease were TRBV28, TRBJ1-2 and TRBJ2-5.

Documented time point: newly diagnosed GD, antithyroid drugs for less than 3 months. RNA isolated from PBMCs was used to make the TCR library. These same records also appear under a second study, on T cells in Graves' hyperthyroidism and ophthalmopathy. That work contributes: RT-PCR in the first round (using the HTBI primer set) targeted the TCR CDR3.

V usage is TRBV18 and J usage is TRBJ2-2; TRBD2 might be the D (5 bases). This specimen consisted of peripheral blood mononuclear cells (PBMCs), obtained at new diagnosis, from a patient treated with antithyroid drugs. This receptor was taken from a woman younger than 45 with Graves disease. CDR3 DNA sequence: TGTGCCAGCTCACTGTCGCTCGGGGATTCCGGGGAGCTGTTTTTT. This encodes CASSLSLGDSGELFF.